This TCR beta chain appears in the sequencing data of a study of radiation and T cells in renal cell carcinoma. Study-wide findings and caveats: Baseline intratumoral clonotype presence is unknown without pretreatment biopsies. Top tumor clonotypes rose in blood 2 weeks post-radiation, then contracted.

Concerning this clone: The antigen is not known.

The repertoire was sequenced with immunoSEQ multiplex PCR; TCRdb's copy has only in-frame clones and lacks some. The sample records 130,000 to 150,000 clones, around nine tenths being singletons. Indicated time point: blood 4 weeks post-SBRT, at nephrectomy. Treatment reported: 15 Gy SBRT to primary tumor, nephrectomy 4 weeks later. The CDR3 sequence is 16 residues long. CDR1 and CDR2 from the germline V gene are SGHRS and YFSETQ. Trimming removed 0 bases from V and 3 bases from J; junction bases left unmatched: 3. The gene calls are TRBV5-1 and TRBJ2-3, with 11 positions matching TRBD2. The source was blood, collected from a patient whose treatment included radiotherapy and nephrectomy. The receptor comes from a woman between 45 and 65 years old with renal cell carcinoma. CDR3 sequence (DNA): TGCGCCAGCAGCTTGGAACTAGCGGGAGCGACAGATACGCAGTATTTT. As protein: CASSLELAGATDTQYF.